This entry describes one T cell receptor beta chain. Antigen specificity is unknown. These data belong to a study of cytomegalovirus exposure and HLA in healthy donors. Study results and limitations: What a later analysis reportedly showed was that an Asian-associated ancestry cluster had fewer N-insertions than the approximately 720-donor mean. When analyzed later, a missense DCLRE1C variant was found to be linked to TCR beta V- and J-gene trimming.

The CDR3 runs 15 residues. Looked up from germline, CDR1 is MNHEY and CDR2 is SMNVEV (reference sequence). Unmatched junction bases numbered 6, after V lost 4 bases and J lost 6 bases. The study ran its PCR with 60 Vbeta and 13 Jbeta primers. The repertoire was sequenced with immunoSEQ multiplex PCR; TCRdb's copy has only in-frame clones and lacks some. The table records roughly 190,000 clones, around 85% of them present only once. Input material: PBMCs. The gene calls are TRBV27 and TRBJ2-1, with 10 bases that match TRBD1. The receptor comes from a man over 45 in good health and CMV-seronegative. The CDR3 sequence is CASSSPGTGVNEQFF. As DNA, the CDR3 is TGTGCCAGCAGTTCTCCCGGGACAGGGGTCAATGAGCAGTTCTTC.